A selection of T cell receptor beta chains follows, all from one sample in a study of somatic mutations in cytotoxic T cells in rheumatoid arthritis. The repertoire was sequenced with immunoSEQ multiplex PCR; TCRdb's copy has only in-frame clones and lacks some. The table has 15,000 to 20,000 clones, over 75% seen once. Input material: CD8+ T cells sorted from blood. The receptors stem from an adult with rheumatoid arthritis. Both conserved end residues are part of each CDR3. A D gene is named only where the DNA matches it firmly.

TRBJ1-2	.	TRBV7-9	14	CASSLSPVADGYTF
TRBJ1-6	.	TRBV7-3	14	CASSLRDTASPLHF
TRBJ1-1	.	TRBV9	11	CASSGGSEAFF
TRBJ2-5	.	TRBV9	14	CASSDRSPPETQYF
TRBJ2-5	TRBD2	TRBV29-1	18	CSVEDPVGGGGWKETQYF
TRBJ2-5	.	TRBV2	13	CASSDVELETQYF
TRBJ2-5	.	TRBV18	16	CASSLDRSAYQETQYF
TRBJ2-1	TRBD1	TRBV28	17	CASSALLTGGEGNEQFF
TRBJ1-2	TRBD1	TRBV29-1	12	CSVGGQGPGYTF
TRBJ1-2	.	TRBV29-1	12	CSVPDSREGYTF
TRBJ1-1	TRBD1	TRBV9	15	CASSVSTGQGTEAFF
TRBJ2-7	.	TRBV5-1	13	CASRLEERYEQYF
TRBJ1-2	.	TRBV9	15	CASSAPPGPNLGYTF
TRBJ1-1	.	TRBV10-3	15	CAISDHGRGNTEAFF
TRBJ1-1	.	TRBV6-5	15	CASSYTQGPNTEAFF
TRBJ2-2	TRBD1	TRBV4-1	17	CASSPRIPGQLTGELFF
TRBJ1-2	.	TRBV9	12	CASSTGPFGYTF
TRBJ2-7	.	TRBV14	18	CASSQDRGRGIGSYEQYF
TRBJ1-2	.	TRBV11-2	13	CASSFLTQDGYTF
TRBJ1-4	.	TRBV4-3	16	CASSQVPTATNEKLFF
TRBJ2-2	TRBD1	TRBV27	16	CASSSDRGLGTGELFF
TRBJ2-1	.	TRBV6-4	15	CASSDSTDGRDEQFF
TRBJ1-6	.	TRBV7-9	14	CASSLQGNNSPLHF
TRBJ1-3	TRBD1	TRBV28	16	CASSEPGQSSGNTIYF
TRBJ1-1	.	TRBV9	14	CASSVSGGITEAFF
TRBJ1-2	.	TRBV6-6	12	CASTTVEGGYTF
TRBJ2-7	.	TRBV5-6	11	CASSYSLEQYF
TRBJ2-1	.	TRBV27	14	CASSLALSYNEQFF
TRBJ2-2	TRBD1	TRBV10-2	14	CASSWDRGTGELFF
TRBJ2-2	.	TRBV9	13	CASSHSNTGELFF
TRBJ2-7	.	TRBV27	15	CASSALQGRGYEQYF
TRBJ1-6	.	TRBV4-3	15	CASSQDPGANSPLHF
.	.	TRBV27	17	CASYYKGSGRSSYEQYF
TRBJ1-5	.	TRBV4-1	14	CASSQGAGSQPQHF
TRBJ1-3	.	TRBV29-1	14	CSVEAGLAGNTIYF
TRBJ2-1	TRBD2	TRBV10-1	16	CASSESGLAGVNEQFF
.	.	TRBV4-1	14	CASSQEGPDYEQYF
TRBJ2-7	TRBD1	TRBV6-6	15	CASSPRDRLTYEQYF
TRBJ1-2	.	TRBV7-6	14	CASSKEADLYGYTF
TRBJ2-5	.	TRBV5-4	14	CASSGVGEQETQYF
TRBJ2-6	TRBD1	TRBV6-4	15	CASSGQGAGANVLTF
TRBJ2-2	TRBD2	TRBV6-1	17	CASSDILAGGPTGELFF
TRBJ2-5	.	TRBV7-9	12	CASSYPLKTQYF
TRBJ2-5	.	TRBV14	15	CASSQDGKYQETQYF
TRBJ1-5	.	TRBV7-8	13	CASSFDSYRVQHF
TRBJ1-1	.	TRBV5-1	11	CASSFGGGAFF
TRBJ2-7	.	TRBV4-1	14	CASSLKEADYEQYF
TRBJ1-4	.	TRBV7-9	15	CASSLPGGQGEKLFF
TRBJ2-7	.	TRBV12-5	13	CASGRGQDFKQYF
TRBJ1-1	.	TRBV9	15	CASSGTFSAGTEAFF
TRBJ2-1	.	TRBV4-3	13	CASSQTQYNEQFF
TRBJ2-7	TRBD2	TRBV27	16	CASSNLGLAGAGEQYF